A single sample is the source of the 5 T cell receptor beta chains below, sequenced in a study of blood T cell repertoires in COVID-19. Libraries were prepared by immunoSEQ multiplex PCR; TCRdb keeps only in-frame clonotypes and omits some of them. This repertoire shows about 110,000 clones, about four fifths found once; its top ten account for 4.3%. Sequencing was performed on peripheral blood. Source of these receptors: a man aged 65-85 years with acute or convalescent COVID-19.

This CDR3 reads CASLDGQHSNQPQHF. In DNA form, the CDR3 reads TGTGCCAGCCTTGATGGACAGCATAGCAATCAGCCCCAGCATTTT. The chain recombines TRBV6-6 with TRBJ1-5; D is perhaps TRBD1 (6 bases). Trimming took off 8 bases at V and 0 bases at J, with 14 bases between the two ends. This CDR3 contains 15 residues. Per the germline V gene, CDR1 is MNHNY and CDR2 is SVGAGI (reference sequence).

This clone showed up just once. The chain employs TRBV21-1 and TRBJ2-7; the DNA was not used to check the table's D call, TRBD1. TRBV21-1 is designated a pseudogene. The CDR3 has 14 amino acids. CDR3 DNA: TGTGCCAGCAACGACAGAGCATGGGATTGCGAGCAGTACTTC. Translating gives CASNDRAWDCEQYF.

The chain is built from TRBV25-1 and TRBJ1-1; 8 bases map to TRBD1. This CDR3 is built from 13 residues. Germline values: CDR1 MGHDK, CDR2 SYGVNS. Trimming cost V 5 bases and J 6 bases; bases outside gene matches: 5. The CDR3 region is CASSTGGRAEAFF. The CDR3 DNA reads TGTGCCAGCAGTACAGGGGGGAGGGCTGAAGCTTTCTTT.

The chain couples TRBV27 to TRBJ2-1; 12 bases align to TRBD2. J was trimmed by 0 bases and V by 7 bases; bases with no gene match: 16. CDR1 MNHEY and CDR2 SMNVEV come from the germline V gene (reference sequence). The CDR3 runs 20 residues. The CDR3 sequence is CASIRAPLAGGPSSYNEQFF. In DNA, the CDR3 is TGTGCCAGCATCCGCGCCCCACTAGCGGGGGGACCAAGCTCCTACAATGAGCAGTTCTTC.

J is TRBJ2-5 and V is TRBV6-2 or TRBV6-3, with 8 positions matching TRBD2. This CDR3 has 16 amino acids. Trimming at V came to 0 bases and at J to 0 bases, leaving 3 bases not matched to a gene. The germline V gene encodes CDR1 MNHEY and CDR2 SVGEGT. DNA for the CDR3: TGTGCCAGCAGTTACTCGAGCGGGGGCCACCAAGAGACCCAGTACTTC. Translation: CASSYSSGGHQETQYF.